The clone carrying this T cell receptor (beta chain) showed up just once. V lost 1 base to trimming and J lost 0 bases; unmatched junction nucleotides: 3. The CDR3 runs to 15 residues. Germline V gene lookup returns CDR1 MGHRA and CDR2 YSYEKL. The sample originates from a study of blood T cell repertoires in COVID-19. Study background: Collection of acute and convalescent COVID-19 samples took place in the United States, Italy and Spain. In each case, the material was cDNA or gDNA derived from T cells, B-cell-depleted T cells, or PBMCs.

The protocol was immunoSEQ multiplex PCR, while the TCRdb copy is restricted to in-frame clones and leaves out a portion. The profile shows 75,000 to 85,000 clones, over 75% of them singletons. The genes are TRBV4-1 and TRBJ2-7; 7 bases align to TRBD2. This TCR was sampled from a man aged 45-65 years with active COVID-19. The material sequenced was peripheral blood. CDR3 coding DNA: TGCGCCAGCAGCCAAGGGGAGGGCAGCTCCTACGAGCAGTACTTC. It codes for CASSQGEGSSYEQYF.